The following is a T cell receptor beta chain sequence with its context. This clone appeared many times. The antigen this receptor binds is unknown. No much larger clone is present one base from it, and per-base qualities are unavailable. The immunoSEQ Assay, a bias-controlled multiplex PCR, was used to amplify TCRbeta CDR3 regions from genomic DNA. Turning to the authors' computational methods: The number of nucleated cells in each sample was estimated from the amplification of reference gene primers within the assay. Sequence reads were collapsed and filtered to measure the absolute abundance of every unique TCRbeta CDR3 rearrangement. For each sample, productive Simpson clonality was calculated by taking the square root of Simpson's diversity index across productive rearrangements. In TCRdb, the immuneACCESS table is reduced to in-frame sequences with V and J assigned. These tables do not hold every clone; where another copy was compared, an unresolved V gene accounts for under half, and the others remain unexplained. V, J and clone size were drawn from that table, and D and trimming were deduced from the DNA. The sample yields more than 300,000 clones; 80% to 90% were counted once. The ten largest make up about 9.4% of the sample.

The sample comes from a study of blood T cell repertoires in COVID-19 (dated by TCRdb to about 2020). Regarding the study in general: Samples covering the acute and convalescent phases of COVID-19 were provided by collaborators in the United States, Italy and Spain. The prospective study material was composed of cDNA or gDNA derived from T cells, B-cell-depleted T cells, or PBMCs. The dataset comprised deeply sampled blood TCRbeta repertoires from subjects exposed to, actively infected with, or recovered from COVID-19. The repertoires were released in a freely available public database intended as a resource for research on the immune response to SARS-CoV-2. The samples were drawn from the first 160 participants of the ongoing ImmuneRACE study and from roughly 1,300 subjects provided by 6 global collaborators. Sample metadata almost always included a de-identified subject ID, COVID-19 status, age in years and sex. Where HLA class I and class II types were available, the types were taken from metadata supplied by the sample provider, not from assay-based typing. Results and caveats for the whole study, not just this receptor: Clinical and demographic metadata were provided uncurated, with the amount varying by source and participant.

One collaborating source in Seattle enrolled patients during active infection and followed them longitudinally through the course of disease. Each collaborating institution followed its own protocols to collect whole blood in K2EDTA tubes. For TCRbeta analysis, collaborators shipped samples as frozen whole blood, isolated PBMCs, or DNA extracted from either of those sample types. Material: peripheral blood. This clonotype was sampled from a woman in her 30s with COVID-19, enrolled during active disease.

The CDR3 amino acid sequence is: CASKESAGRETGELFF. The nucleotides are TGTGCCAGCAAGGAGTCAGCGGGACGAGAAACCGGGGAGCTGTTTTTT. The rearranged segments are TRBV6-4 and TRBJ2-2; 7 junctional bases match TRBD2. The germline V gene yields MRHNA for CDR1 and SNTAGT for CDR2. The CDR3 covers 16 residues, taking in both the cysteine and the phenylalanine. Just CDR3 DNA is preserved here, 48 bases in frame from base 1. For this chain, trimming is 7 bases at the V end and 5 bases at the J end, and the number of junction bases without a gene match is 13.